This T cell receptor beta chain derives from a study of T cell changes during pregnancy in multiple sclerosis. Libraries were prepared by immunoSEQ multiplex PCR; TCRdb keeps only in-frame clonotypes and omits some of them. The sample records some 51,000 clones, around 93% being singletons. This receptor was identified in a female donor with multiple sclerosis, enrolled in a pregnancy study. The sample was CD8+ T cells from peripheral blood mononuclear cells, taken in the first trimester of pregnancy.

The CDR3 nucleotides are TGTGCCAGCAGTTGGAGGGAAAACACAGATACGCAGTATTTT. Translated: CASSWRENTDTQYF. This sequence joins TRBV27 and TRBJ2-3; maybe TRBD2 (6 bases). Between the trimmed V and J ends, which lost 4 bases and 2 bases, there was a span of 10 bases. Germline lookup yields CDR1 MNHEY and CDR2 SMNVEV (reference sequence). The CDR3 totals 14 residues.